The clone carrying this T cell receptor (beta chain) has a single count. Its target is unknown. The source of the sample is a study of cytomegalovirus exposure and HLA in healthy donors. Findings and caveats of the study: Within the 100 to 150 validation repertoires, first-cohort TCR clusters tended to co-occur, according to a later analysis. Reports showed the classifier diagnosing cytomegalovirus status with high specificity and sensitivity.

Only in-frame clones appear in the TCRdb table, and some are missing; sequencing was by immunoSEQ multiplex PCR. The sample includes about 160,000 clones, around 85% of them seen just once. The CDR3 is made up of 16 amino acids. The germline V gene encodes CDR1 SGHNT and CDR2 YYREEE (reference sequence). The V gene end was trimmed by 2 bases and the J gene end by 1 base; junction bases not matched to a gene: 4. The rearrangement links TRBV5-4 to TRBJ2-3; TRBD2 agrees at 10 bases. This clonotype was obtained from a woman in her twenties or thirties in good health and CMV-seronegative. Sample: PBMCs. The CDR3 loop is CASSLAGGAGTDTQYF. CDR3 DNA sequence: TGTGCCAGCAGCTTAGCGGGAGGGGCGGGCACAGATACGCAGTATTTT.